This TCR beta chain was found in a study of T cell responses to AZD1222 COVID-19 vaccine. Assay: immunoSEQ multiplex PCR; the TCRdb copy retains only in-frame clones and omits some. In the table there are 100,000 to 150,000 clones, more than 85% of which are singletons. Study observations and caveats: Only after the peak T cell response were repertoires sampled.

A word on this clone: The target antigen is unknown.

The CDR3 loop spans 13 amino acids. The V gene lost 4 bases and the J gene lost 13 bases, with 18 bases spanning the gap. Germline loops: CDR1 SGHAT, CDR2 FQNNGV. It was second doses at about 4 or about 12 weeks that were pooled. This clonotype was obtained from an adult who received the AZD1222 COVID-19 vaccine. The V and J genes are TRBV11-2 and TRBJ2-3; D is unresolved. The sequencing here drew on peripheral blood, taken 28 days after the second AZD1222 dose. This CDR3 reads CASSSGLVKKKYF. The CDR3, as DNA: TGTGCCAGCAGCTCGGGTCTAGTCAAAAAAAAGTATTTT.